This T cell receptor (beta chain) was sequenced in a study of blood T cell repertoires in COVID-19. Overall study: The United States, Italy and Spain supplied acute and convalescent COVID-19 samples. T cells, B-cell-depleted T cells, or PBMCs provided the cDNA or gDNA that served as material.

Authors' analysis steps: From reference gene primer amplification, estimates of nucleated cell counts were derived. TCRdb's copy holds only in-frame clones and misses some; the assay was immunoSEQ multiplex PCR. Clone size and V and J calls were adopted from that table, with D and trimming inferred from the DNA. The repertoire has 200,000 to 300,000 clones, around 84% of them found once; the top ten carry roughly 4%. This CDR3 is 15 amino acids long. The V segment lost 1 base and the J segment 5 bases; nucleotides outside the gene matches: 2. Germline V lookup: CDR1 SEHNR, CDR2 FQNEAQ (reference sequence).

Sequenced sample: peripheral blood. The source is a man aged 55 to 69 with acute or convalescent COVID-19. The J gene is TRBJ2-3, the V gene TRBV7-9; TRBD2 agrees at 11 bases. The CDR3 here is CASSLVLAGGDTQYF. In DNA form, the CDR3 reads TGTGCCAGCAGCTTAGTTCTAGCGGGGGGAGATACGCAGTATTTT. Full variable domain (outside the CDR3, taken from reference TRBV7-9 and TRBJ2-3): DTGVSQNPRHKITKRGQNVTFRCDPISEHNRLYWYRQTLGQGPEFLTYFQNEAQLEKSRLLSDRFSAERPKGSFSTLEIQRTEQGDSAMYLCASSLVLAGGDTQYFGPGTRLTVL.